This T cell receptor beta chain was recorded in a study of shared clonotypes between healthy human individuals. Study background: Samples came from a couple of female and a few male donors aged 18 to 49.

Deep-level assay runs were performed. Data came from immunoSEQ multiplex PCR; TCRdb stores just in-frame clones and leaves some out. This table has about 2 million clones, roughly 95% appearing once. About this clone itself: What it recognizes is unknown. Other nucleotide sequences in the sample specify the same CDR3.

Overall study results and limits: Shared clonotypes: approximately 4.5% naive CD4, about 3.5% naive CD8, 2.3% memory CD4, over 0.3% memory CD8. The generation probabilities recorded for non-shared clonotypes fell below those of clonotypes shared by all four donors.

With 3 bases removed from V and 3 bases from J, the gap between germline ends came to 9 bases. The CDR3 covers 13 residues. Germline CDR1 and CDR2: MNHEY and SMNVEV (reference sequence). Naive CD8 populations comprised CD45RO-negative cells positively selected for CCR7, excluding terminally differentiated effector memory CD45RA+ cells. This chain connects TRBV27 to TRBJ2-7; D possibly corresponds to TRBD2 (5 bases). Sample: naive CD8+ T cells sorted from blood. This receptor was identified in a man aged 18-30 years in good health. The CDR3 coding sequence is TGTGCCAGCAGTTTTAGAGGGAGCTACGAGCAGTACTTC. It yields the protein CASSFRGSYEQYF.